The 21 T cell receptor beta chains listed next were all sequenced from one sample in a study of blood T cells in healthy people across ages. A sample-barcoded 5' primer and a J-beta primer mix were used in a second PCR of about 6 to 11 cycles. TCRdb used MiXCR to reprocess the 5' RACE reads, holding one entry per CDR3 protein. The table records approximately 490,000 distinct CDR3 sequences, under 30% of them present only once. These data were likewise used in another study, on T cells of mothers and their children.

The specimen was blood. All receptors come from a boy younger than 18 in good health.

The chain recombines TRBV4-3 with TRBJ1-6; possibly TRBD1 for D (5 bases). Trimming removed 4 bases at V and 7 bases at J, with 14 bases between. CDR3 length equals 15 residues. Germline CDR1 reads LGHNA; CDR2 reads YSLEER. The CDR3 region is CASSLSGTINSPLHF. CDR3 sequence (DNA): TGCGCCAGCAGCCTGTCCGGGACCATCAATTCACCCCTCCACTTT.

The chain couples TRBV12-2 to TRBJ2-7; the table assigns TRBD2, which was not confirmed against the DNA. TRBV12-2 is noted as a pseudogene. The CDR3 contains 20 residues. The CDR3 loop is CASRLRPPKGGLAESYEQYF. CDR3 DNA sequence: TGTGCAAGTCGCCTCCGACCACCCAAGGGGGGACTAGCGGAATCCTACGAGCAGTACTTC.

This chain uses TRBV5-1 with TRBJ1-4, with 7 bases aligning to TRBD1. The CDR3 loop spans 14 amino acids. CDR1 and CDR2 (germline): SGHRS, YFSETQ. V trimming: 0 bases; J trimming: 8 bases; junction bases outside the gene matches: 4. CDR3 in amino acids: CASSLEGAREKLFF. CDR3 DNA: TGCGCCAGCAGCTTGGAGGGGGCACGGGAAAAACTGTTTTTT.

The chain joins TRBV20-1 to TRBJ1-2; D is ambiguous. V dropped 2 bases and J dropped 2 bases, with 3 bases sitting between them. This CDR3 contains 11 residues. Germline CDR1 DFQATT, CDR2 SNEGSKA (reference sequence). CDR3 sequence (DNA): TGCAGTGCTAGACAAAACTATGGCTACACCTTC. Translated, it gives CSARQNYGYTF.

This clonotype showed up just a few times. The chain couples TRBV6-5 to TRBJ1-3; D is undetermined. The V end lost 0 bases, the J end lost 2 bases, and 8 bases lay between the germline ends. Germline values: CDR1 MNHEY, CDR2 SVGAGI. This CDR3 spans 15 amino acids. The CDR3 DNA sequence: TGTGCCAGCAGTTACTCGAACAGACCTGGAAACACCATATATTTT. Its protein is CASSYSNRPGNTIYF.

This clonotype was seen a handful of times. The chain carries TRBV7-9 and TRBJ1-5; tentative D call: TRBD1 (5 bases). Trimming pared 1 base from V and 4 bases from J, leaving 14 bases between. The CDR3 contains 16 residues. Germline values: CDR1 SEHNR, CDR2 FQNEAQ (reference sequence). This chain's CDR3 is CASSLGQGSRNQPQHF. Written as DNA, the CDR3 is TGTGCCAGCAGCTTAGGCCAGGGAAGTAGGAATCAGCCCCAGCATTTT.

Ten or more counts support this clonotype. The chain carries TRBV7-2 and TRBJ2-5; D gene unclear. The CDR3 has 14 residues. Germline V gives CDR1 SGHTA, CDR2 FQGNSA. The ends were cut back, 9 bases at V and 2 bases at J, with 16 bases in the middle. CDR3 in amino acids: CASNKETGQETQYF. Written as DNA, the CDR3 is TGTGCCAGTAATAAGGAGACTGGACAAGAGACCCAGTACTTC.

The V gene is TRBV4-3, the J gene TRBJ1-1, with 10 bases aligning to TRBD1. This CDR3 is 13 amino acids long. CDR1 and CDR2 (germline): LGHNA, YSLEER. The V segment lost 7 bases and the J segment 4 bases; nucleotides outside the gene matches: 3. Here the CDR3 DNA reads TGCGCCAGCACCCGGGACAGGGGCACTGAAGCTTTCTTT. It codes for CASTRDRGTEAFF.

This clonotype appeared a few times. The genes are TRBV7-9 and TRBJ2-5; TRBD1 matches at 7 bases. The CDR3 consists of 15 residues. V shed 7 bases, J shed 0 bases, and the junction held 8 bases outside the gene matches. Germline values: CDR1 SEHNR, CDR2 FQNEAQ (reference sequence). Here the CDR3 reads CASTTTGMNQETQYF. The DNA of the CDR3 is TGTGCCAGCACCACGACAGGGATGAACCAAGAGACCCAGTACTTC.

In DNA form, the CDR3 reads TGTGCCAGCAGCGTAGCGCGCTCCTCAGATACGCAGTATTTT. Its protein is CASSVARSSDTQYF. This chain links TRBV9 with TRBJ2-3, with unresolved D. V was shortened by 0 bases and J by 4 bases, with 9 bases between the two germline ends. The length of the CDR3 is 14 residues. Germline values: CDR1 SGDLS, CDR2 YYNGEE.

This clonotype was picked up many times. The genes are TRBV24-1 and TRBJ2-1, with D unresolved. This CDR3 has 14 residues. Trimming stripped 3 bases from V and 10 bases from J, with 15 bases between. Per the germline V gene, CDR1 is KGHDR and CDR2 is SFDVKD. The CDR3 sequence: CATSDPPPVEEQFF. CDR3 DNA: TGTGCCACCAGTGATCCGCCCCCCGTGGAAGAGCAGTTCTTC.

The V call is TRBV12-3 or TRBV12-4, the J call TRBJ1-3; D is undetermined. This CDR3 comprises 15 residues. Trimming left V 8 bases short and J 4 bases short, with 18 bases between. CDR3 amino acids: CASASSGRRGNTIYF. As DNA, the CDR3 is TGTGCCAGCGCTAGCTCGGGCCGGAGGGGAAACACCATATATTTT.

This chain uses TRBV2 with TRBJ2-7, with TRBD2 matching over 7 bases. Germline CDR1 SNHLY, CDR2 FYNNEI. The CDR3 is 15 residues long. Trimming at V came to 2 bases and at J to 3 bases, leaving 7 bases not matched to a gene. The CDR3 bases are TGTGCCAGCAGTGAATCACTAGCGTCATACTACGAGCAGTACTTC. This translates into CASSESLASYYEQYF. Using reference TRBV2 and TRBJ2-7 for the parts outside the CDR3, the full variable domain is EPEVTQTPSHQVTQMGQEVILRCVPISNHLYFYWYRQILGQKVEFLVSFYNNEISEKSEIFDDQFSVERPDGSNFTLKIRSTKLEDSAMYFCASSESLASYYEQYFGPGTRLTVT.

There are a few counts of this clonotype. The genes are TRBV6-5 and TRBJ1-4; D possibly corresponds to TRBD1 (5 bases). The CDR3 length is 15 residues. Trimming took off 2 bases at V and 7 bases at J, with 14 bases between the two ends. The germline V gene has CDR1 MNHEY and CDR2 SVGAGI. CDR3 sequence: CASSYVAGMGEKLFF. CDR3 in DNA: TGTGCCAGCAGTTACGTTGCAGGGATGGGTGAAAAACTGTTTTTT.

The CDR3 here is CATSSPNVGGNEQFF. In nucleotides, the CDR3 is TGTGCCACCAGCAGCCCAAATGTAGGGGGCAATGAGCAGTTCTTC. The chain has TRBV15 and TRBJ2-1; D might be TRBD1 (6 bases). CDR1 and CDR2 from the germline V gene are LNHNV and YYDKDF (reference sequence). The CDR3 loop spans 15 amino acids. V was clipped by 3 bases and J by 6 bases, with 15 bases between them.

Details on this clonotype: At one boundary the junction diverges from the germline segment, which might be a read error. The CDR3 reads CATSRSDRGLDYGYTF. The CDR3 DNA is TGCGCCACCAGCAGATCCGACAGGGGGCTCGACTATGGCTACACCTTC. The chain combines TRBV15 with TRBJ1-2; TRBD1 matches 10 bases. Germline values: CDR1 LNHNV, CDR2 YYDKDF (reference sequence). This CDR3 is 16 amino acids long.

This clonotype was detected a few times. The CDR3 nucleotides are TGTGCCAGCACCCTTTCCGGGACGGCGAACACTGAAGCTTTCTTT. Its protein is CASTLSGTANTEAFF. The V call is TRBV27, the J call TRBJ1-1, with D perhaps TRBD1 (5 bases). CDR3 size: 15 residues. V was cut by 7 bases and J by 1 base, with 16 bases left in between. Germline V lookup: CDR1 MNHEY, CDR2 SMNVEV (reference sequence).

The chain carries TRBV20-1 and TRBJ1-5; TRBD1 is a possible D gene (5 bases). CDR1 and CDR2 (germline): DFQATT, SNEGSKA (reference sequence). CDR3 length: 19 amino acids. Trimming pared 5 bases from V and 0 bases from J, leaving 26 bases between. The CDR3 reads CSAHTKAGQVIYSNQPQHF. CDR3 bases: TGCAGTGCTCACACAAAGGCGGGGCAGGTCATTTATAGCAATCAGCCCCAGCATTTT.

This chain connects TRBV27 to TRBJ2-1; 9 nucleotides align to TRBD2. The last part of the DNA fits TRBJ2-7 better; the J call may be wrong. The germline CDR1 and CDR2 sequences are MNHEY and SMNVEV (reference sequence). The CDR3 contains 16 residues. The CDR3 DNA reads TGTGCCAGCAGTCCTGCAAGACTAGCGGCCACCTACGAGCAGTACTTC. Translating it yields CASSPARLAATYEQYF.

The J gene is TRBJ1-5, the V gene TRBV24-1; tentative D call: TRBD1 (5 bases). Trimming shortened V by 2 bases and J by 4 bases, and 11 bases separated the two germline ends. Germline V gives CDR1 KGHDR, CDR2 SFDVKD. This CDR3 is built from 15 residues. For the CDR3, the DNA is TGTGCCACCAGTGATTCCAGGGAGGGAAATCAGCCCCAGCATTTT. It codes for CATSDSREGNQPQHF.

Comment on this clonotype: Germline and junction disagree at one end, which may indicate a read error. The chain couples TRBV14 to TRBJ1-4, with D perhaps matching TRBD1 (5 bases). Germline V gene lookup returns CDR1 SGHDN and CDR2 FVKESK. This CDR3 comprises 16 residues. CDR3 DNA sequence: TGTGCTAGCAGCCAAGGGACGTTGGGTTTGAATGAAAAACTGTTTTTT. Its protein is CASSQGTLGLNEKLFF.